These 21 T cell receptor beta chains share one sample of origin, sequenced in a study of T cells in Graves' hyperthyroidism and ophthalmopathy. It was RNA transcripts that yielded the amplified TCR beta CDR3 regions. The primer set for the first-round RT-PCR of the TCR CDR3 was HTBI. Via MiXCR, TCRdb re-called the multiplex PCR reads, giving one row per CDR3 protein. Among approximately 620,000 distinct CDR3 sequences, roughly 13% were seen once, and the ten largest hold around 5.4%. Sequencing was carried out using blood. The receptor set was obtained from a woman aged 30 to 39 with Graves' hyperthyroidism that later progressed to Graves' ophthalmopathy.

The chain joins TRBV3-2 to TRBJ2-4. TRBV3-2 is labeled a pseudogene. This CDR3 region has 16 residues. In DNA form, the CDR3 reads TGTGCCAGCAGCCAAGATCCCCCGACTCCACAAAACATTCAGTACTTC. Its protein product is CASSQDPPTPQNIQYF.

V and J are TRBV5-1 and TRBJ2-5; TRBD1 is a possible D gene (5 bases). The V end was cut by 3 bases, the J end by 5 bases, with 17 bases between. Germline CDR1 is SGHRS and CDR2 is YFSETQ. This CDR3 spans 15 amino acids. The CDR3 protein is CASSSLLVGAETQYF. CDR3 DNA: TGCGCCAGCAGCTCCCTACTTGTAGGGGCCGAGACCCAGTACTTC.

This clonotype was observed a few times. The chain links TRBV6-1 to TRBJ2-3; D ambiguous. The CDR3 totals 11 residues. Germline CDR1 and CDR2: MNHNS and SASEGT. V was shortened by 5 bases and J by 4 bases, with 4 bases between the two germline ends. CDR3 sequence (DNA): TGTGCCAGCAGTAATGCAGATACGCAGTATTTT. Protein product: CASSNADTQYF.

This clonotype has at least ten counts. The gene calls are TRBV6-1 and TRBJ1-2, with a possible D match to TRBD1 (6 bases). The V and J ends lost 5 bases and 4 bases respectively, with 14 bases between them. The CDR3 spans 14 residues. Germline CDR1 MNHNS, CDR2 SASEGT. CDR3 DNA: TGTGCCAGCAGTAACAGGGAGGGGACCTATGGCTACACCTTC. Translation gives CASSNREGTYGYTF.

This chain uses TRBV20-1 with TRBJ2-3; no reliable D call. Germline CDR1 is DFQATT and CDR2 is SNEGSKA (reference sequence). The CDR3 has 11 residues. Trimming removed 1 base from V and 7 bases from J, with 6 bases in between. Written as DNA, the CDR3 is TGCAGTGCTAGAGCGGAAAATACGCAGTATTTT. It yields the protein CSARAENTQYF.

This clonotype has ten or more counts. The rearrangement joins TRBV30 to TRBJ2-7; 7 bases align to TRBD2. Losses at the gene ends were 8 bases for V and 6 bases for J; bases not matched to a gene: 4. Germline V gene lookup returns CDR1 GTSNPN and CDR2 SVGIG (reference sequence). The CDR3 sequence is 10 residues long. CDR3 sequence: CAGGRVEQYF. CDR3 nucleotides: TGTGCCGGGGGGAGGGTCGAGCAGTACTTC.

This clonotype was detected once. CDR3: CSARDRGTGTFGSNQPQHF. CDR3 sequence (DNA): TGCAGTGCTAGAGATAGAGGGACAGGGACTTTTGGAAGCAATCAGCCCCAGCATTTT. The gene calls are TRBV20-1 and TRBJ1-5, with TRBD1 matching 9 bases. The CDR3 totals 19 residues. V lost 0 bases, J lost 1 base, and 13 bases stayed unmatched. CDR1 and CDR2 (germline): DFQATT, SNEGSKA (reference sequence).

The sample holds many counts of this clonotype. The V and J genes are TRBV24-1 and TRBJ1-2; D gene unclear. Germline-derived CDR1 and CDR2 are KGHDR and SFDVKD. The V gene lost 0 bases and the J gene lost 6 bases, with 10 bases spanning the gap. This CDR3 has 14 amino acids. As DNA, the CDR3 is TGTGCCACCAGTGATTTGGACGACGACCATGGCTACACCTTC. Residues: CATSDLDDDHGYTF.

This clonotype was seen repeatedly, ten times or more. The V gene is TRBV28, the J gene TRBJ1-1, with TRBD1 as a possible D gene (6 bases). The CDR3 covers 16 residues. Germline V gene lookup returns CDR1 MDHEN and CDR2 SYDVKM. V lost 6 bases and J 0 bases, leaving 17 bases between the germline ends. The chain's CDR3 is CASSWDEDSMNTEAFF. Written as DNA, the CDR3 is TGTGCCAGCAGCTGGGATGAGGACAGTATGAACACTGAAGCTTTCTTT.

This clonotype was seen many times. The chain recombines TRBV27 with TRBJ1-1, with D uncertain. The germline V gene encodes CDR1 MNHEY and CDR2 SMNVEV (reference sequence). V lost 6 bases to trimming and J lost 2 bases, with 19 bases between them. This CDR3 spans 16 amino acids. The CDR3 here is CASSPEGWNPNTEAFF. The CDR3 DNA is TGTGCCAGCAGCCCTGAAGGGTGGAACCCAAACACTGAAGCTTTCTTT.

This clonotype was counted only a few times. The rearrangement joins TRBV6-5 to TRBJ2-1; the D gene could be TRBD1 or TRBD2 (6 bases each). The CDR3 has 15 amino acids. V was clipped by 2 bases and J by 5 bases, with 13 bases between them. Germline V gives CDR1 MNHEY, CDR2 SVGAGI. The DNA of the CDR3 is TGTGCCAGCAGTTACCCGGGGGCGCCAAACAATGAGCAGTTCTTC. The encoded protein is CASSYPGAPNNEQFF.

This clonotype was found many times. The chain links TRBV6-1 to TRBJ1-6; D unclear. This CDR3 contains 13 residues. Germline CDR1 MNHNS, CDR2 SASEGT. V lost 2 bases and J 10 bases, leaving 9 bases between the germline ends. CDR3 sequence (DNA): TGTGCCAGCAGTGAACTGAGAAGCTCACCCCTCCACTTT. This codes for CASSELRSSPLHF.

This clonotype was seen many times. The chain uses TRBV11-2 and TRBJ1-5, with D possibly TRBD1 on 5 matching bases. CDR3 length equals 12 residues. V was pared by 4 bases and J by 6 bases, with 7 bases between. Germline CDR1 is SGHAT and CDR2 is FQNNGV. CDR3 in amino acids: CASSWGGQPQHF. CDR3 bases: TGTGCCAGCAGCTGGGGGGGTCAGCCCCAGCATTTT.

This clonotype was picked up a small number of times. This chain connects TRBV19 to TRBJ1-5, with a weak D call TRBD1 (6 bases). This CDR3 contains 14 residues. CDR1 is LNHDA and CDR2 is SQIVND in the germline V gene (reference sequence). The ends were cut back, 11 bases at V and 5 bases at J, with 19 bases in the middle. CDR3 amino acids: CASTTGDHYQPQHF. For the CDR3, the DNA is TGTGCCTCAACGACAGGAGACCATTATCAGCCCCAGCATTTT.

Ten or more counts support this clonotype. CDR3 sequence: CSAVPGQGGNTEAFF. The CDR3 nucleotides read TGCAGTGCTGTCCCGGGACAGGGAGGGAACACTGAAGCTTTCTTT. The chain couples TRBV20-1 to TRBJ1-1, with 9 bases that match TRBD1. Germline V gene lookup returns CDR1 DFQATT and CDR2 SNEGSKA (reference sequence). The CDR3 extends over 15 amino acids. V shed 5 bases, J shed 1 base, and the junction held 8 bases outside the gene matches.

About this clonotype: This may be a read error, as it is one base from a much larger clone. It is likely a read error, because the conserved phenylalanine at the end of the CDR3 is missing. The chain is built from TRBV9 and TRBJ1-2; 8 bases align to TRBD1. CDR1 is SGDLS and CDR2 is YYNGEE in the germline V gene. This CDR3 spans 15 amino acids. V lost 0 bases to trimming and J lost 4 bases; unmatched junction nucleotides: 5. The CDR3 region is CASSVAPGGVYGYTC. In nucleotides, the CDR3 is TGTGCCAGCAGCGTAGCCCCAGGGGGCGTCTATGGCTACACCTGC.

DNA for the CDR3: TGCGCCAGCAGCCCGGGTGGGGGCATGAACACCGGGGAGCTGTTTTTT. This sequence encodes CASSPGGGMNTGELFF. V is TRBV5-1 and J is TRBJ2-2, with a weak D call TRBD1 (6 bases). The CDR3 length is 16 residues. Trimming removed 4 bases at V and 1 base at J, with 14 bases between. Germline CDR1 reads SGHRS; CDR2 reads YFSETQ.

J is TRBJ1-5 and V is TRBV19; D call uncertain. This CDR3 comprises 16 residues. CDR1 is LNHDA and CDR2 is SQIVND in the germline V gene (reference sequence). Trimming left V 1 base short and J 4 bases short, with 14 bases between. The CDR3 sequence: CASSIAVRQTNQPQHF. The DNA of the CDR3 is TGTGCCAGTAGTATAGCGGTTCGTCAGACTAATCAGCCCCAGCATTTT.

This clonotype was seen many times. The V call is TRBV15, the J call TRBJ1-1; D is possibly TRBD1 (5 bases). The CDR3 extends over 14 amino acids. V gave up 1 base and J gave up 0 bases, with 6 bases separating them. Germline lookup yields CDR1 LNHNV and CDR2 YYDKDF (reference sequence). The CDR3 region is CATSRGGMNTEAFF. CDR3 nucleotide sequence: TGTGCCACCAGCAGAGGGGGGATGAACACTGAAGCTTTCTTT.

The rearrangement uses TRBV11-2 and TRBJ2-3; perhaps TRBD2 as D (6 bases). The V end lost 3 bases, the J end lost 2 bases, and 12 bases lay between the germline ends. The CDR3 contains 15 residues. Germline values: CDR1 SGHAT, CDR2 FQNNGV. The CDR3: CASSLPSENTDTQYF. The CDR3 bases are TGTGCCAGCAGCTTGCCTAGCGAGAACACAGATACGCAGTATTTT.

This clonotype was seen many times. The V and J genes are TRBV6-1 and TRBJ2-7; D gene unclear. CDR3 size: 14 residues. Trimming shortened V by 6 bases and J by 2 bases, and 14 bases separated the two germline ends. Germline V CDR1 and CDR2: MNHNS, SASEGT. DNA for the CDR3: TGTGCCAGCAGCCCCGGACGGCCCCCCTACGAGCAGTACTTC. This gives the protein CASSPGRPPYEQYF.